This TCR beta chain comes out of a study of T cell repertoires in cytomegalovirus infection. Turning to the study itself: Public TCR beta signatures indicated both CMV infection and matching HLA type.

MiXCR, run by TCRdb on the reads, gives a single entry per CDR3 protein. The table lists under 350,000 distinct CDR3 sequences, 22% of them singletons. A note on this clonotype: Its antigen is currently unknown.

Between the trimmed V and J ends, which lost 5 bases and 5 bases, there was a span of 12 bases. The CDR3 covers 13 residues. Germline loops: CDR1 MNHEY, CDR2 SVGAGI. General study results and limits: The study found HLA-C-restricted CMV-specific TCR beta clonotypes dominating the ex vivo response.

The J gene is TRBJ2-5, the V gene TRBV6-5, with D perhaps matching TRBD1 or TRBD2 (5 bases each). The sample consisted of cultured PBMCs, taken from culture after CMV antigen stimulation. This receptor was obtained from a human donor in good health (CMV status not recorded). Some clones in this sample may be carry-over from other donors' samples. The CDR3 DNA reads as TGTGCCAGCAGTGAACAGGAGGCGGAGACCCAGTACTTC. It translates to CASSEQEAETQYF.